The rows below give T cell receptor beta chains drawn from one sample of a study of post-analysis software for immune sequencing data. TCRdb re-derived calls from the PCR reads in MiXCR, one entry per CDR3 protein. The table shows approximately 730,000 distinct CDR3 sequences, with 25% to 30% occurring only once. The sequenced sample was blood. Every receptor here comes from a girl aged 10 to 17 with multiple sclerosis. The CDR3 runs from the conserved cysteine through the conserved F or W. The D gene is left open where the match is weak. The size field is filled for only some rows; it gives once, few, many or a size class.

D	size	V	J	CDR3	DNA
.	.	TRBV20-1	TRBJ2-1	CSASRRPDEQFF	TGCAGTGCTAGCCGCAGGCCCGATGAGCAGTTCTTC
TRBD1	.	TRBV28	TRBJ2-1	CASSSAPGQAYNEQFF	TGTGCCAGCAGTTCCGCCCCGGGACAGGCCTACAATGAGCAGTTCTTC
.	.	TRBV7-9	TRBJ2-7	CASSLGRTESSYEQYF	TGTGCCAGCAGCTTAGGCCGGACAGAGAGCTCCTACGAGCAGTACTTC
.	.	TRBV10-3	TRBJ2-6	CAISESGRSSSGVNVLTF	TGTGCCATCAGTGAGTCGGGACGTTCGTCCTCTGGGGTCAACGTCCTGACTTTC
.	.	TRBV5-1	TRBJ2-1	CASSSKTGAGFIHEQFF	TGCGCCAGCAGCTCTAAAACCGGGGCGGGGTTCATCCATGAGCAGTTCTTC
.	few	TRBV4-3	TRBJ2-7	CASSQEDEQTYEQYF	TGCGCCAGCAGCCAAGAAGATGAACAGACATACGAGCAGTACTTC
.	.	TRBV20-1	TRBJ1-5	CSAPSLGLGNQPQHF	TGCAGTGCTCCCTCCCTTGGTTTAGGCAATCAGCCCCAGCATTTT
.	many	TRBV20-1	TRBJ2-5	CSAHHQETQYF	TGCAGTGCACATCACCAAGAGACCCAGTACTTC
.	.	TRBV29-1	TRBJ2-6	CSVLKGRSGANVLTF	TGCAGCGTTCTAAAAGGGCGCTCTGGGGCCAACGTCCTGACTTTC
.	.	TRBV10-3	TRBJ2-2	CAGRQGGRNGELFF	TGTGCCGGTCGGCAGGGGGGACGGAACGGGGAGCTGTTTTTT
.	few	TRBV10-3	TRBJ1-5	CATGRNWPQHF	TGTGCCACCGGTCGGAATTGGCCCCAGCATTTT
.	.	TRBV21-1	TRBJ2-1	CASSPEGPLVSEQFF	TGTGCCAGCAGCCCTGAGGGACCCCTAGTCAGTGAGCAGTTCTTC
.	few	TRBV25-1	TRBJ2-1	CASSVGHTVNNEQFF	TGTGCCAGCAGTGTGGGACATACGGTCAACAATGAGCAGTTCTTC
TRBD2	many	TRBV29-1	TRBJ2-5	CSVAPSGLAGISEQYF	TGCAGCGTTGCCCCCTCCGGACTAGCGGGGATTAGTGAGCAGTACTTC
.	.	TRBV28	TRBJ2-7	CASSLVGVGEQYF	TGTGCCAGCAGTTTGGTGGGAGTCGGTGAGCAGTACTTC
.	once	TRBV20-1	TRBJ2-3	CSARARRGHPDTQYF	TGCAGTGCTAGGGCGCGGCGGGGACACCCGGATACGCAGTATTTT